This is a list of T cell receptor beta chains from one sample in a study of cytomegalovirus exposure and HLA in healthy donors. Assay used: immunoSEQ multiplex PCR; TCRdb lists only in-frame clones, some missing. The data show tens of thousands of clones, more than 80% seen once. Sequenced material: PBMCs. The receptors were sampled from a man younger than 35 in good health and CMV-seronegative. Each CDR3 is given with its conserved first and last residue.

CASSQEAPEGSEQYF | TRBV4-1
CASSSPREGYGYTF | TRBV28
CATNAISGNTIYF | TRBV28
CASSLPTSPTNEKLFF | TRBV2
CASSPFVTSGSGNEQFF | TRBV5-1
CASGFQVSAESYNEQFF | TRBV12-5
CASSQDPGAPGEQYF | TRBV4-1
CASSQVQDTYGYTF | TRBV4-3
CASSLYRGGEETQYF | TRBV27
CATSRLGGAGETQYF | TRBV15
CASSYSALIRGTEAFF | TRBV6-5
CATSRSTQSYTF | TRBV15
CASSLGGASYEQYF | TRBV7-2
CASSLRQGSYNEQFF | TRBV11-3
CASSVGRAVNTEAFF | TRBV9
CASSVSGQGNTDTQYF | TRBV9
CASSWVQAEAFF | TRBV28
CASSKRANTEAFF | TRBV7-9
CASSQDGVGLLPFGQYF | TRBV14
CASRTGSSEETQYF | TRBV19
CASSLRAPITEDTQYF | TRBV7-2
CASSSRAGYSSEQYF | TRBV28